This is a list of T cell receptor beta chains from one sample in a study of kidney transplant recipient with SARS-CoV-2 infection. TCRdb fed the reads into MiXCR, producing one record per CDR3 protein. Of 250,000 or so distinct CDR3 sequences listed, around 28% are singletons. The sequencing here drew on a blood sample, taken at baseline and between days 110 and 120 from a kidney transplant recipient. The receptors derive from a male patient in his 30s who had COVID-19 and was a kidney transplant recipient. Some T cells may be transferred from the graft donor. Each CDR3 is given with its conserved first and last residue. The order of the fields is J gene, V gene, clone size, D gene, CDR3 protein, CDR3 DNA. A D gene is named only where the DNA matches it firmly. Part of the rows lack a size; the others show once, few, many or a class for expanded clones.

j_gene: TRBJ2-7
v_gene: TRBV4-3
abundance: many
d_gene: -
CDR3aa: CASSQDQGLYYEQYF
CDR3nt: TGCGCCAGCAGCCAAGATCAAGGACTCTACTACGAGCAGTACTTC

j_gene: TRBJ1-2
v_gene: TRBV12-3/TRBV12-4
abundance: many
d_gene: -
CDR3aa: CASSTLPSFRKTYGYTF
CDR3nt: TGTGCCAGCAGTACGCTGCCCAGCTTCCGAAAGACCTATGGCTACACCTTC

j_gene: TRBJ1-5
v_gene: TRBV19
abundance: many
d_gene: TRBD1
CDR3aa: CASRDRVDGNQPQHF
CDR3nt: TGTGCCAGCCGGGACAGGGTAGATGGCAATCAGCCCCAGCATTTT

j_gene: TRBJ1-2
v_gene: TRBV9
abundance: many
d_gene: -
CDR3aa: CASSVPGHNYGYTF
CDR3nt: TGTGCCAGCAGCGTCCCAGGGCACAACTATGGCTACACCTTC

j_gene: TRBJ2-4
v_gene: TRBV12-3/TRBV12-4
abundance: few
d_gene: -
CDR3aa: CASSLGEAKNIQYF
CDR3nt: TGTGCCAGCAGTTTGGGCGAGGCCAAAAACATTCAGTACTTC

j_gene: TRBJ1-2
v_gene: TRBV24-1
abundance: many
d_gene: TRBD1
CDR3aa: CATSDSEGAYGYTF
CDR3nt: TGTGCCACCAGTGATTCGGAGGGGGCCTATGGCTACACCTTC

j_gene: TRBJ1-2
v_gene: TRBV9
abundance: many
d_gene: -
CDR3aa: CASRPAYSRKTYGYTF
CDR3nt: TGTGCCAGCCGACCAGCGTACTCAAGAAAGACCTATGGCTACACCTTC

j_gene: TRBJ1-1
v_gene: TRBV4-1
abundance: -
d_gene: TRBD1
CDR3aa: CASSPNPTGGGEAFF
CDR3nt: TGCGCCAGCAGCCCTAATCCGACAGGGGGCGGAGAGGCTTTCTTT

j_gene: TRBJ2-7
v_gene: TRBV7-2
abundance: many
d_gene: -
CDR3aa: CASSSLYYEQYF
CDR3nt: TGTGCCAGCAGCTCCCTGTACTACGAGCAGTACTTC

j_gene: TRBJ1-6
v_gene: TRBV14
abundance: many
d_gene: -
CDR3aa: CASSQGHLIHF
CDR3nt: TGTGCCAGCAGCCAGGGACATTTAATCCACTTT

j_gene: TRBJ1-4
v_gene: TRBV4-1
abundance: many
d_gene: -
CDR3aa: CASSPGMGATNEKLFF
CDR3nt: TGCGCCAGCAGCCCCGGGATGGGGGCAACTAATGAAAAACTGTTTTTT

j_gene: TRBJ1-5
v_gene: TRBV2
abundance: many
d_gene: TRBD1
CDR3aa: CASSGTGFRSNQPQHF
CDR3nt: TGTGCCAGCAGTGGGACAGGGTTTAGGAGCAATCAGCCCCAGCATTTT

j_gene: TRBJ1-2
v_gene: TRBV16
abundance: many
d_gene: -
CDR3aa: CASSQLPVVRKTYGYTF
CDR3nt: TGTGCCAGCAGCCAGCTGCCGGTCGTTAGAAAGACCTATGGCTACACCTTC

j_gene: TRBJ1-2
v_gene: TRBV24-1
abundance: many
d_gene: -
CDR3aa: CATSSLNSTRKTYGYTF
CDR3nt: TGTGCCACCAGTTCCTTAAATAGTACCAGAAAGACCTATGGCTACACCTTC

j_gene: TRBJ1-4
v_gene: TRBV12-3/TRBV12-4
abundance: many
d_gene: -
CDR3aa: CASSSDGEITNEKLFF
CDR3nt: TGTGCCAGCAGTTCGGACGGAGAGATAACTAATGAAAAACTGTTTTTT

j_gene: TRBJ2-5
v_gene: TRBV5-4
abundance: -
d_gene: -
CDR3aa: CASSQELRGGQGTQYF
CDR3nt: TGTGCCAGCAGCCAGGAGCTACGCGGGGGCCAGGGGACCCAGTACTTC

j_gene: TRBJ2-3
v_gene: TRBV27
abundance: many
d_gene: -
CDR3aa: CASSPNLVDTQYF
CDR3nt: TGTGCCAGCAGTCCCAATCTGGTTGATACGCAGTATTTT

j_gene: TRBJ1-2
v_gene: TRBV12-3/TRBV12-4
abundance: many
d_gene: -
CDR3aa: CASSHPVSFRKTYGYTF
CDR3nt: TGTGCCAGCAGTCATCCGGTCAGCTTCCGAAAGACCTATGGCTACACCTTC

j_gene: TRBJ2-5
v_gene: TRBV7-9
abundance: many
d_gene: -
CDR3aa: CASSLVWSLGETQYF
CDR3nt: TGTGCCAGCAGCTTAGTTTGGTCCCTGGGAGAGACCCAGTACTTC

j_gene: TRBJ2-7
v_gene: TRBV27
abundance: many
d_gene: TRBD1
CDR3aa: CASSRDRGFYEQYF
CDR3nt: TGTGCCAGCAGCCGGGACAGGGGTTTTTACGAGCAGTACTTC

j_gene: TRBJ2-1
v_gene: TRBV10-3
abundance: many
d_gene: TRBD2
CDR3aa: CAIRPSGRAKDEQFF
CDR3nt: TGTGCCATCAGGCCCTCCGGGAGGGCTAAGGATGAGCAGTTCTTC

j_gene: TRBJ2-7
v_gene: TRBV5-1
abundance: many
d_gene: -
CDR3aa: CASSLAGLYEQYF
CDR3nt: TGCGCCAGCAGCTTGGCGGGATTATACGAGCAGTACTTC

j_gene: TRBJ1-2
v_gene: TRBV6-2/TRBV6-3
abundance: many
d_gene: -
CDR3aa: CASSPMGCIGKTYGYTF
CDR3nt: TGTGCCAGCAGTCCTATGGGCTGCATCGGAAAGACCTATGGCTACACCTTC

j_gene: TRBJ2-1
v_gene: TRBV5-4
abundance: -
d_gene: TRBD1
CDR3aa: CASSHTGTGHNEQFF
CDR3nt: TGTGCCAGCAGCCATACCGGGACAGGCCACAATGAGCAGTTCTTC

j_gene: TRBJ1-2
v_gene: TRBV11-3
abundance: many
d_gene: -
CDR3aa: CASSIYNDLGKTYGYTF
CDR3nt: TGTGCCAGCAGCATTTATAACGATCTCGGAAAGACCTATGGCTACACCTTC

j_gene: TRBJ2-6
v_gene: TRBV8-2
abundance: many
d_gene: -
CDR3aa: CGIMLRITQSRANVLTF
CDR3nt: TGTGGCATTATGCTGAGGATAACACAAAGTCGGGCCAACGTCCTGACTTTC

j_gene: TRBJ2-7
v_gene: TRBV29-1
abundance: many
d_gene: -
CDR3aa: CSVDGPTEQYF
CDR3nt: TGCAGCGTTGACGGCCCAACCGAGCAGTACTTC

j_gene: TRBJ1-2
v_gene: TRBV4-2
abundance: many
d_gene: -
CDR3aa: CASSPAGRNYGYTF
CDR3nt: TGTGCCAGCAGCCCAGCGGGGCGAAACTATGGCTACACCTTC

j_gene: TRBJ1-3
v_gene: TRBV18
abundance: many
d_gene: -
CDR3aa: CASSPRSDRKSNTIYF
CDR3nt: TGTGCCAGCTCACCACGCTCGGACAGAAAAAGCAACACCATATATTTT

j_gene: TRBJ2-7
v_gene: TRBV19
abundance: many
d_gene: -
CDR3aa: CASRGQVYEQYF
CDR3nt: TGTGCCAGTAGAGGCCAGGTTTACGAGCAGTACTTC

j_gene: TRBJ1-2
v_gene: TRBV15
abundance: many
d_gene: -
CDR3aa: CATSDYVRCGKTYGYTF
CDR3nt: TGTGCCACCAGCGACTATGTAAGGTGTGGAAAGACCTATGGCTACACCTTC

j_gene: TRBJ1-6
v_gene: TRBV20-1
abundance: many
d_gene: TRBD1
CDR3aa: CSAGTGSGGSPLHF
CDR3nt: TGCAGTGCCGGGACAGGGTCAGGGGGATCACCCCTCCACTTT

j_gene: TRBJ2-6
v_gene: TRBV4-1
abundance: many
d_gene: -
CDR3aa: CASSHLEEAGANVLTF
CDR3nt: TGCGCCAGCAGCCACTTAGAGGAAGCTGGGGCCAACGTCCTGACTTTC

j_gene: TRBJ1-2
v_gene: TRBV12-5
abundance: many
d_gene: -
CDR3aa: CASGQYVLQGKTYGYTF
CDR3nt: TGTGCTAGTGGTCAGTATGTTTTGCAGGGAAAGACCTATGGCTACACCTTC

j_gene: TRBJ1-2
v_gene: TRBV6-4
abundance: many
d_gene: -
CDR3aa: CASSWFLSHGKTYGYTF
CDR3nt: TGTGCCAGCAGTTGGTTCCTCTCACACGGAAAGACCTATGGCTACACCTTC

j_gene: TRBJ1-2
v_gene: TRBV15
abundance: many
d_gene: -
CDR3aa: CATSVRGRCGKTYGYTF
CDR3nt: TGTGCCACCAGCGTGCGTGGAAGGTGTGGAAAGACCTATGGCTACACCTTC

j_gene: TRBJ2-7
v_gene: TRBV20-1
abundance: many
d_gene: -
CDR3aa: CSASEGDHSYEQYF
CDR3nt: TGCAGTGCCAGCGAGGGGGACCACTCCTACGAGCAGTACTTC

j_gene: TRBJ1-1
v_gene: TRBV14
abundance: -
d_gene: -
CDR3aa: CASSQGSHTEAFF
CDR3nt: TGTGCCAGCAGCCAAGGGTCCCACACTGAAGCTTTCTTT

j_gene: TRBJ2-1
v_gene: TRBV27
abundance: many
d_gene: TRBD2
CDR3aa: CASSLDTSGVGEQFF
CDR3nt: TGTGCCAGCAGTCTGGATACTAGCGGGGTGGGAGAGCAGTTCTTC

j_gene: TRBJ1-5
v_gene: TRBV3-1
abundance: many
d_gene: -
CDR3aa: CASSQDRRRNQPQHF
CDR3nt: TGTGCCAGCAGCCAAGATCGGCGGCGCAATCAGCCCCAGCATTTT

j_gene: TRBJ2-2
v_gene: TRBV5-6
abundance: many
d_gene: -
CDR3aa: CASSLVSGWGYTGELFF
CDR3nt: TGTGCCAGCAGCTTGGTTTCAGGGTGGGGGTACACCGGGGAGCTGTTTTTT

j_gene: TRBJ1-2
v_gene: TRBV6-1
abundance: -
d_gene: -
CDR3aa: CASSLRNSMRKTYGYTF
CDR3nt: TGTGCCAGCAGTCTCCGCAACTCTATGCGAAAGACCTATGGCTACACCTTC

j_gene: TRBJ1-1
v_gene: TRBV3-1
abundance: many
d_gene: -
CDR3aa: CASSPIRPISIRTEAFF
CDR3nt: TGTGCCAGCAGCCCCATTCGTCCCATTTCAATTCGCACTGAAGCTTTCTTT

j_gene: TRBJ1-2
v_gene: TRBV7-6
abundance: -
d_gene: -
CDR3aa: CASSRQCESRKTYGYTF
CDR3nt: TGTGCCAGCAGCCGTCAGTGTGAATCTCGAAAGACCTATGGCTACACCTTC

j_gene: TRBJ2-7
v_gene: TRBV4-2
abundance: many
d_gene: -
CDR3aa: CASSQVWESYEQYF
CDR3nt: TGTGCCAGCAGCCAAGTTTGGGAGTCCTACGAGCAGTACTTC

j_gene: TRBJ1-2
v_gene: TRBV7-9
abundance: many
d_gene: -
CDR3aa: CASSVGRYHGKTYGYTF
CDR3nt: TGTGCCAGCAGCGTCGGCCGATACCATGGAAAGACCTATGGCTACACCTTC

j_gene: TRBJ1-2
v_gene: TRBV5-1
abundance: few
d_gene: -
CDR3aa: CASSLEPEFANYGYTF
CDR3nt: TGCGCCAGCAGCTTGGAACCAGAATTCGCTAACTATGGCTACACCTTC

j_gene: TRBJ1-2
v_gene: TRBV15
abundance: many
d_gene: -
CDR3aa: CATSSRSRCGKTYGYTF
CDR3nt: TGTGCCACCAGCTCGCGCTCAAGGTGTGGAAAGACCTATGGCTACACCTTC

j_gene: TRBJ2-7
v_gene: TRBV6-2/TRBV6-3
abundance: many
d_gene: -
CDR3aa: CASSSITANYEQYF
CDR3nt: TGTGCCAGCAGTTCTATAACAGCGAACTACGAGCAGTACTTC

j_gene: TRBJ1-6
v_gene: TRBV19
abundance: many
d_gene: -
CDR3aa: CASSIDMGGNSPLHF
CDR3nt: TGTGCCAGTAGTATAGATATGGGGGGGAATTCACCCCTCCACTTT

j_gene: TRBJ2-2
v_gene: TRBV6-5
abundance: many
d_gene: TRBD1
CDR3aa: CASTSTGNGELFF
CDR3nt: TGTGCCAGCACCTCGACAGGGAACGGGGAGCTGTTTTTT

j_gene: TRBJ2-4
v_gene: TRBV19
abundance: -
d_gene: -
CDR3aa: CASSADMAKNIQYF
CDR3nt: TGTGCCAGTAGTGCAGACATGGCCAAAAACATTCAGTACTTC

j_gene: TRBJ1-5
v_gene: TRBV7-6
abundance: many
d_gene: -
CDR3aa: CASSPSQGAGQPQHF
CDR3nt: TGTGCCAGCAGCCCCAGTCAAGGGGCAGGCCAGCCCCAGCATTTT

j_gene: TRBJ1-2
v_gene: TRBV30
abundance: many
d_gene: -
CDR3aa: CATRGYGYTF
CDR3nt: TGTGCCACAAGGGGCTATGGCTACACCTTC

j_gene: TRBJ1-5
v_gene: TRBV7-6
abundance: many
d_gene: -
CDR3aa: CASSPAWGGNQPQHF
CDR3nt: TGTGCCAGCAGTCCGGCGTGGGGCGGCAATCAGCCCCAGCATTTT